One sample yielded the 9 T cell receptor beta chains listed below, sequenced in a study of blood T cells in healthy people across ages. The authors ran a second PCR of about 6 to 12 cycles using a sample-barcoded 5' primer and a J-beta primer mix. Via MiXCR, TCRdb re-called the 5' RACE reads, giving one row per CDR3 protein. The sample yields about 800,000 distinct CDR3 sequences, roughly 25% seen once. The sample also formed part of further work on T cells of mothers and their children.

The sequenced sample consisted of blood. The receptors were sampled from a boy younger than 18 in good health.

This clonotype was found a few times. The V call is TRBV4-3, the J call TRBJ2-7; D is perhaps TRBD1 (6 bases). The germline gives CDR1 LGHNA, CDR2 YSLEER. With 4 bases removed from V and 2 bases from J, the gap between germline ends came to 12 bases. This CDR3 region has 14 residues. The CDR3 region is CASSPSQGPYEQYF. The DNA of the CDR3 is TGCGCCAGCAGCCCCTCCCAGGGGCCCTACGAGCAGTACTTC.

As for this clonotype: Compared with germline, one end of the junction differs, possibly owing to a read error. The rearrangement links TRBV7-8 to TRBJ1-5; the D is unclear. The CDR3 consists of 15 residues. Germline V gives CDR1 SGHVS, CDR2 FQNEAQ. The CDR3 nucleotides are TGTGCCAGCAGCGGAGAGGTTTTGGGGAATCGGCCCCAGCATTTT. Protein: CASSGEVLGNRPQHF.

The chain combines TRBV7-9 with TRBJ1-1; perhaps TRBD1 as D (5 bases). Per the germline V gene, CDR1 is SEHNR and CDR2 is FQNEAQ (reference sequence). Between the trimmed V and J ends, which lost 6 bases and 0 bases, there was a span of 11 bases. The CDR3 consists of 14 residues. For the CDR3, the DNA is TGTGCCAGCAGATCGGGACGTATGAACACTGAAGCTTTCTTT. Encoded protein: CASRSGRMNTEAFF.

This rearrangement joins TRBV15 to TRBJ2-5; D is ambiguous. The V end was cut by 0 bases, the J end by 4 bases, with 9 bases between. Germline V CDR1 and CDR2: LNHNV, YYDKDF (reference sequence). The CDR3 totals 14 residues. CDR3 nucleotides: TGTGCCACCAGCAGAGATGGGCGAGTAGAGACCCAGTACTTC. Amino acids: CATSRDGRVETQYF.

The CDR3 region has the DNA TGTGCCAGCAGCGGGCGGATAGGAGAGACCCAGTACTTC. Translated, it gives CASSGRIGETQYF. This chain joins TRBV13 and TRBJ2-5; D is unresolved. The CDR3 is 13 amino acids. The V and J ends lost 5 bases and 4 bases respectively, with 11 bases between them. CDR1 PRHDT and CDR2 FYEKMQ come from the germline V gene (reference sequence).

This clonotype was observed a handful of times. This chain links TRBV7-3 with TRBJ2-5; D gene uncertain. The V end lost 1 base, the J end lost 4 bases, and 7 bases lay between the germline ends. This CDR3 spans 13 amino acids. CDR1 is SGHTA and CDR2 is FQGTGA in the germline V gene. The CDR3 nucleotides read TGTGCCAGCAGCTTAATAGTGCGAGAGACCCAGTACTTC. Amino acid sequence: CASSLIVRETQYF.

This rearrangement joins TRBV18 to TRBJ1-5; weak D call: TRBD1 (5 bases). This CDR3 region has 15 residues. V lost 4 bases and J 7 bases, leaving 17 bases between the germline ends. Germline CDR1 KGHSH, CDR2 LQKENI. CDR3: CASSRSREGIQPQHF. Written as DNA, the CDR3 is TGTGCCAGCTCACGAAGCCGGGAGGGGATCCAGCCCCAGCATTTT.

The table lists this clonotype with a few counts. J is TRBJ2-7 and V is TRBV5-1, with D perhaps matching TRBD2 (5 bases). Germline V CDR1 and CDR2: SGHRS, YFSETQ. The V end lost 6 bases, the J end lost 0 bases, and 13 bases lay between the germline ends. This CDR3 spans 14 amino acids. The CDR3 DNA sequence: TGCGCCAGCACACGAGAGGGAAACTCCTACGAGCAGTACTTC. This sequence encodes CASTREGNSYEQYF.

This clonotype has more than one count but fewer than ten. The V and J genes are TRBV7-9 and TRBJ1-2; possible D gene TRBD1, 6 bases. Germline V gene lookup returns CDR1 SEHNR and CDR2 FQNEAQ (reference sequence). The CDR3 sequence is 17 residues long. V was shortened by 4 bases and J by 7 bases, with 25 bases between the two germline ends. The CDR3 loop is CASSSRRGASPSGGYTF. The CDR3 DNA reads as TGTGCCAGCAGCTCGCGACGGGGGGCCTCCCCAAGCGGTGGCTACACCTTC.